This T cell receptor beta chain was sequenced in a study of T-cell reconstitution after alpha-beta-depleted transplantation in children (dated by TCRdb to the mid-2010s). General notes on the study: Using TCR repertoire profiling, the study quantitatively followed how T-cell immune reconstitution unfolded in children after TCRalphabeta/CD19-depleted allogeneic hematopoietic cell transplantation. The paper's findings and limits, for the study overall: The high TCRbeta diversity at day 60 in some patients was ascribed to recipient T cells and intrathymic progenitors that had survived conditioning. The apparently early alphabetaT-cell count recovery about two months after transplant was reportedly dependent on only several hundred rapidly expanded clones derived from non-depleted graft cells. Over the following months the frequencies of hyperexpanded clones went down, and after one year T-cell counts and TCRbeta diversity were mostly credited to newly produced T cells.

Libraries were constructed by PCR. The sample was run on an Illumina HiSeq 2500. TCR libraries were prepared with molecular barcoding, using unique molecular identifiers to normalize TCRbeta repertoire quantification. The raw public reads went through TCRdb reprocessing: fastp at Q25, MiXCR clone calling, in-frame beta chains kept. Each record represents a unique CDR3 protein, reported with the most common genes and DNA among its rows. This sample has about 870,000 distinct CDR3 sequences in its table, and approximately 15% of those were observed once. The ten top clones hold about 4.6% of the sample. Points on this clonotype: Its antigen specificity is not known. The record has no base qualities; no much larger clone is one base away.

V is pared back by 6 bases and J by 0 bases, with 15 bases lying between the germline termini. There are 15 amino acids in the CDR3, from cysteine to phenylalanine inclusive. This entry keeps only the CDR3 DNA: 45 bases, framed from base 1. CDR1 MNHEY and CDR2 SVGEGT are derived from the germline V gene. Per the publication, the treatment or condition label means: allogeneic hematopoietic cell transplantation with graft depleted of TCRalphabeta T cells and CD19 B cells. The children who served as transplant recipients had been given grafts of TCRalphabeta/CD19-depleted allogeneic hematopoietic cells.

This sequence was found in a male patient aged 10-17 years who had a stem cell transplant for acute lymphoblastic leukemia, so the T cells may come from the graft donor. Sequencing used PBMCs, mostly from graft donor cells, obtained 360 days after TCRalphabeta/CD19-depleted stem cell transplant. The chain joins TRBV6-2 or TRBV6-3 to TRBJ2-7; TRBD2 is a possible D gene, resting on 5 matching bases. The CDR3 protein: CASRDPRRDSYEQYF. The nucleotide sequence reads as follows: TGTGCCAGCAGGGACCCTCGTCGGGACTCCTACGAGCAGTACTTC.